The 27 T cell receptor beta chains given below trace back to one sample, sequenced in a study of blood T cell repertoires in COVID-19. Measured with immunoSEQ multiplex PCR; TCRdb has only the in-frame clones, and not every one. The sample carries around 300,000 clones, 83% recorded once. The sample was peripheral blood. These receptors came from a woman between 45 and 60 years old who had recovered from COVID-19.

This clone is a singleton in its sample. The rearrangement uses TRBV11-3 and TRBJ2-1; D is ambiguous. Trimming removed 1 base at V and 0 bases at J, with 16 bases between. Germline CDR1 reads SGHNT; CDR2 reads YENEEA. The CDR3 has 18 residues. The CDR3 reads CASSLGIAGGGSYNEQFF. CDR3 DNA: TGTGCCAGCAGCTTAGGGATTGCTGGCGGCGGCTCCTACAATGAGCAGTTCTTC.

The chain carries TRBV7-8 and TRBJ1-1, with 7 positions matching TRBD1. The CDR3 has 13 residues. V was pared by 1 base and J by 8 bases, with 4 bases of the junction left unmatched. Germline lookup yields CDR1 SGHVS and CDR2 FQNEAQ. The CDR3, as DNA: TGTGCCAGCAGCTTAGAAGGGGGCGCCGAAGCTTTCTTT. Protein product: CASSLEGGAEAFF.

The CDR3, as DNA: TGTGCCAGCAGCTTAGACAGGGGGCGCTACGAGCAGTACTTC. It is translated as CASSLDRGRYEQYF. The J gene is TRBJ2-7, the V gene TRBV7-2, with 9 bases lining up with TRBD1. The CDR3 runs to 14 residues. CDR1 and CDR2 from the germline V gene are SGHTA and FQGNSA. The J segment lost 3 bases and the V segment lost 1 base, leaving 1 base of the junction unmatched.

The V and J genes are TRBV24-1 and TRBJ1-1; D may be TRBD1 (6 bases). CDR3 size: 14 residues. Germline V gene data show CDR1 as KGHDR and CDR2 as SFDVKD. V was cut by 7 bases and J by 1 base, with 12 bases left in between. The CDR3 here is CATRGDTQNTEAFF. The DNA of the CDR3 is TGTGCCACCAGGGGGGACACCCAGAACACTGAAGCTTTCTTT.

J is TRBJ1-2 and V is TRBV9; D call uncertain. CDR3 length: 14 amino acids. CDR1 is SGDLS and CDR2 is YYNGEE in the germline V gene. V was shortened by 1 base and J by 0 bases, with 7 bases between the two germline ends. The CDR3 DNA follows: TGTGCCAGCAGCGTACTGCTAGCTAACTATGGCTACACCTTC. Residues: CASSVLLANYGYTF.

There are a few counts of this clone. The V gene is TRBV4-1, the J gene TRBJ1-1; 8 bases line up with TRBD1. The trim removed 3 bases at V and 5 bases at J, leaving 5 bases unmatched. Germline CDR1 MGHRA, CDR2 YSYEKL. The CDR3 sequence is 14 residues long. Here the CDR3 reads CASSQQGAGTEAFF. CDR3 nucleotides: TGCGCCAGCAGCCAGCAGGGGGCCGGGACTGAAGCTTTCTTT.

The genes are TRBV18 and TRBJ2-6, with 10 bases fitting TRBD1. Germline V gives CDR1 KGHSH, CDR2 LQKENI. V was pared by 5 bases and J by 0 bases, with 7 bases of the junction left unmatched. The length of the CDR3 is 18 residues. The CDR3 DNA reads TGTGCCAGCTCAACCCGGGGACAGGGGTCCTCTGGGGCCAACGTCCTGACTTTC. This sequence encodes CASSTRGQGSSGANVLTF.

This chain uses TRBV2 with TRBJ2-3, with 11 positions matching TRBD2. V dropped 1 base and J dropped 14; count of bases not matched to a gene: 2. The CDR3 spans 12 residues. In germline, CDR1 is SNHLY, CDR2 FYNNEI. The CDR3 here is CASSEGLAGWYF. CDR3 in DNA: TGTGCCAGCAGTGAAGGACTAGCGGGGTGGTATTTT. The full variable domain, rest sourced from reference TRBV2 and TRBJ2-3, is EPEVTQTPSHQVTQMGQEVILRCVPISNHLYFYWYRQILGQKVEFLVSFYNNEISEKSEIFDDQFSVERPDGSNFTLKIRSTKLEDSAMYFCASSEGLAGWYFGPGTRLTVL.

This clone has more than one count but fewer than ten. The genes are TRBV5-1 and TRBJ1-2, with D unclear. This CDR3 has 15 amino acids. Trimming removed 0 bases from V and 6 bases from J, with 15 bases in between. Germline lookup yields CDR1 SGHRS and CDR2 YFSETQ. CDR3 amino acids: CASSLGSGERDGYTF. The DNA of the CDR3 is TGCGCCAGCAGCTTGGGGTCAGGCGAGAGGGATGGCTACACCTTC.

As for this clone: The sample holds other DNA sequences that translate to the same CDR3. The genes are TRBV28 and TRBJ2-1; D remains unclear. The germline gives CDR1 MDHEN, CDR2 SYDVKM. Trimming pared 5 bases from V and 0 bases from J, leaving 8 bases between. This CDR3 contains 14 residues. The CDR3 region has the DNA TGTGCCAGCAGTCCCGGTGGCTCCTACAATGAGCAGTTCTTC. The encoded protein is CASSPGGSYNEQFF.

CDR3 region: CASSGILGRSTEAFF. The CDR3 nucleotides read TGTGCCAGCAGTGGAATCCTAGGGAGAAGCACTGAAGCTTTCTTT. The chain has TRBV28 and TRBJ1-1; D uncertain. Trimming removed 5 bases from V and 4 bases from J, with 17 bases in between. Germline CDR1 reads MDHEN; CDR2 reads SYDVKM. The CDR3 runs 15 residues.

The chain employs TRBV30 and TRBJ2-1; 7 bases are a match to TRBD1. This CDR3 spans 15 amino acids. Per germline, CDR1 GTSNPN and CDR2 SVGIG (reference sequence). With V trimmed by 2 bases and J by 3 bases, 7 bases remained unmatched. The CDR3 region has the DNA TGTGCCTGGAGTCCACAGGGGCTTCTCTACAATGAGCAGTTCTTC. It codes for CAWSPQGLLYNEQFF.

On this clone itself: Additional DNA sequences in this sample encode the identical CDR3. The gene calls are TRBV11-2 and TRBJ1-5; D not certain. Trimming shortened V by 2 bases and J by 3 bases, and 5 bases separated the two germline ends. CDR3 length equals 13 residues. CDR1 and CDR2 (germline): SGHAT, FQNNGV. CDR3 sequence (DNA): TGTGCCAGCAGCTTATCCCACAATCAGCCCCAGCATTTT. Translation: CASSLSHNQPQHF.

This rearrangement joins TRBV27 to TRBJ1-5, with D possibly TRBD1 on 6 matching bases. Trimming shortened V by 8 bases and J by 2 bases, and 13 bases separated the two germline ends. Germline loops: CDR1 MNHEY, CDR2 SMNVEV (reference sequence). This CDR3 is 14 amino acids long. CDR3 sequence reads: CASSDRRGNQPQHF. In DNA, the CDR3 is TGTGCCAGCTCCGACAGGCGGGGCAATCAGCCCCAGCATTTT.

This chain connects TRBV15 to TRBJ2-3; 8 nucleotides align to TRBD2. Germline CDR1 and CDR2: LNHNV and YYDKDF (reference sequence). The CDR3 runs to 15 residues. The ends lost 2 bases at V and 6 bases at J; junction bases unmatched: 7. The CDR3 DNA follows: TGTGCCACCAGCAGATTAGCGGGGACGCATGATACGCAGTATTTT. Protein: CATSRLAGTHDTQYF.

In DNA form, the CDR3 reads TGTGCCAGCAGTCTGACAGGGTCCCCTTACAATGAGCAGTTCTTC. Translation gives CASSLTGSPYNEQFF. The V and J genes are TRBV6-2 or TRBV6-3 and TRBJ2-1; 7 positions match TRBD1. There are 15 residues in the CDR3. After removal of 5 bases from V and 4 bases from J, the junction contained 8 bases not matched to a gene. The germline gives CDR1 MNHEY, CDR2 SVGEGT.

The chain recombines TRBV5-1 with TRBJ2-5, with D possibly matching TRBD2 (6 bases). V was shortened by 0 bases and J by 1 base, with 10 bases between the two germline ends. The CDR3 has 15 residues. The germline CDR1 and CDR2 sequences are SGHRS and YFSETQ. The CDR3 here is CASSLVGTSQETQYF. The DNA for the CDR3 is TGCGCCAGCAGCTTGGTTGGGACTTCCCAAGAGACCCAGTACTTC.

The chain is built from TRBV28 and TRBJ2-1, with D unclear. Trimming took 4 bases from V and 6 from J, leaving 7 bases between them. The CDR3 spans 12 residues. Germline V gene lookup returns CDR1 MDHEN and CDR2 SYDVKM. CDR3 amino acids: CASSYRGNEQFF. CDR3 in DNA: TGTGCCAGCAGTTATAGAGGCAATGAGCAGTTCTTC.

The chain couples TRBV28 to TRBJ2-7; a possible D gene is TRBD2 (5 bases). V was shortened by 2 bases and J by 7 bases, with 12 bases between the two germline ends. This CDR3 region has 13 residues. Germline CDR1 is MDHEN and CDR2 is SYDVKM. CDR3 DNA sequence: TGTGCCAGCAGTTTAGGCGTTAGAGGGGAGCAGTACTTC. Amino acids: CASSLGVRGEQYF.

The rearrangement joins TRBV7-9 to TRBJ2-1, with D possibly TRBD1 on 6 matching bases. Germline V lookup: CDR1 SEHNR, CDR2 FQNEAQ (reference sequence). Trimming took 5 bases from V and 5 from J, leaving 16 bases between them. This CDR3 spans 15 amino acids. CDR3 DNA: TGTGCCAGCAGCCAAGAAGGACAGCCACACAATGAGCAGTTCTTC. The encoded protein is CASSQEGQPHNEQFF.

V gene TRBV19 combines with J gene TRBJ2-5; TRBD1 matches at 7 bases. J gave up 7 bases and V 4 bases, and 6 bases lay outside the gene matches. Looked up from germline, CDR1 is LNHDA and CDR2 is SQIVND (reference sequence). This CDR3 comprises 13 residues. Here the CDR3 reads CASSTDRIGTQYF. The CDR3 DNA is TGTGCCAGTAGTACGGACAGGATTGGGACCCAGTACTTC.

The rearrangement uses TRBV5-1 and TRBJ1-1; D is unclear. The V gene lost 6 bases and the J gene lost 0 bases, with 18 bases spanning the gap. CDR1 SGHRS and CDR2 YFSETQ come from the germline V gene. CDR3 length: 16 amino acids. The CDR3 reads CASKPESGYMNTEAFF. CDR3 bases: TGCGCCAGCAAACCAGAATCGGGGTACATGAACACTGAAGCTTTCTTT.

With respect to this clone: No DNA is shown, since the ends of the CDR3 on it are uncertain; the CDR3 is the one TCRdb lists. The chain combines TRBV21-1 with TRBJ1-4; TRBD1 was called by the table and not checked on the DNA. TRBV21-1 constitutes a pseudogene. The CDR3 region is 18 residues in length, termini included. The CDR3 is CASSADRGLDYACEKLFF.

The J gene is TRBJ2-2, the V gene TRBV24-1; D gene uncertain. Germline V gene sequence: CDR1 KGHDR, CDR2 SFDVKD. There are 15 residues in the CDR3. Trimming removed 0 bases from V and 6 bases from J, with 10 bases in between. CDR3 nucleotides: TGTGCCACCAGTGATTTGAATCTAGAAGCCGGGGAGCTGTTTTTT. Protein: CATSDLNLEAGELFF.

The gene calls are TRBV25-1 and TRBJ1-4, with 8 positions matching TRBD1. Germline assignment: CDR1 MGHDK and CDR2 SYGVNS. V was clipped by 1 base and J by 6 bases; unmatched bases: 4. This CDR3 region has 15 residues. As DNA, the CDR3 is TGTGCCAGCAGTGAATCAGGGGGCGGAGATGAAAAACTGTTTTTT. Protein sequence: CASSESGGGDEKLFF. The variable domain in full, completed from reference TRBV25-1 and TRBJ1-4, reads EADIYQTPRYLVIGTGKKITLECSQTMGHDKMYWYQQDPGMELHLIHYSYGVNSTEKGDLSSESTVSRIRTEHFPLTLESARPSHTSQYLCASSESGGGDEKLFFGSGTQLSVL.

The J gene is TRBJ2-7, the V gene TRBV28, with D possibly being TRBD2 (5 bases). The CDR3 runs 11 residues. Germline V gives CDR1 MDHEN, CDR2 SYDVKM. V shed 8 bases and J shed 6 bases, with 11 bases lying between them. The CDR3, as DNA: TGTGCCAGCGCACGGGGTGGCGAGCAGTACTTC. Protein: CASARGGEQYF. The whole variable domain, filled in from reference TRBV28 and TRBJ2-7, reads DVKVTQSSRYLVKRTGEKVFLECVQDMDHENMFWYRQDPGLGLRLIYFSYDVKMKEKGDIPEGYSVSREKKERFSLILESASTNQTSMYLCASARGGEQYFGPGTRLTVT.

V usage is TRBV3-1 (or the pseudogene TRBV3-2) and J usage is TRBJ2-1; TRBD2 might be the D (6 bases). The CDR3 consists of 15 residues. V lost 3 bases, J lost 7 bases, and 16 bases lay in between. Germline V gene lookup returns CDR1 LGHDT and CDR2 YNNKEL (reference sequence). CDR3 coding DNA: TGTGCCAGCAGCCACCGTCCTAGCGCTTTAAATGAGCAGTTCTTC. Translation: CASSHRPSALNEQFF.